This T cell receptor (beta chain) came from a study of T cells in Graves' hyperthyroidism and ophthalmopathy. Across the study: At the time of initial diagnosis and before any treatment, peripheral blood was collected. Broader study findings: In the blood, most expanded thyroid clonotypes above 0.001 appeared as well.

At least 3 on the Clinical Activity Score was recorded for ophthalmopathy patients, who also had NOSPECS grade at least 4 and duration under 3 months. Orbital computed tomography and thyroid ultrasound, together with serum TRAb and thyroxine and clinical symptoms, were used for diagnoses. This clonotype was counted many times. As yet, its antigen is unknown. RNA transcripts gave rise to amplified TCR beta CDR3 regions. The HTBI primer set drove a first-round RT-PCR of the TCR CDR3. MiXCR, run by TCRdb on the multiplex PCR reads, gives a single entry per CDR3 protein. Here the sample spans a few hundred thousand distinct CDR3 sequences, about 18% being singletons. The sequenced sample consisted of blood. This receptor was taken from a man aged 18-30 years with Graves' ophthalmopathy.

CDR3 in DNA: TGCGCCAGCAGCTGGGGACAGGGGGCAGGCTACGAGCAGTACTTC. It specifies CASSWGQGAGYEQYF. The chain carries TRBV5-1 and TRBJ2-7, with TRBD1 matching over 12 bases. CDR3 length equals 15 residues. Germline V gene data show CDR1 as SGHRS and CDR2 as YFSETQ. J was trimmed by 3 bases and V by 3 bases; bases with no gene match: 4.